Presented here are 30 T cell receptor beta chains from one specimen sequenced in a study of spatial heterogeneity in lung cancer. TCRdb called the 5' RACE reads again in MiXCR, with one record for every CDR3 protein. The sample shows some 35,000 distinct CDR3 sequences, around 7.6% of them seen only once. Specified time point: blood at routine non-recurrence follow-up after resection. Here the sequenced sample was PBMCs, taken at follow-up. These receptors all come from a male donor with early-stage non-small cell lung cancer.

In its sample, this clonotype was seen a few times. CDR3 nucleotides: TGTGCCAGCAGTTTAGGGGGGGGCCGGTTGGGTGAGCAGTTCTTC. Amino acids: CASSLGGGRLGEQFF. This sequence joins TRBV27 and TRBJ2-1, with TRBD2 as a possible D gene (7 bases). This CDR3 spans 15 amino acids. V was clipped by 2 bases and J by 9 bases, with 17 bases between them. CDR1 is MNHEY and CDR2 is SMNVEV in the germline V gene (reference sequence).

The rearrangement uses TRBV9 and TRBJ2-2; perhaps TRBD2 as D (6 bases). There are 17 residues in the CDR3. Germline-derived CDR1 and CDR2 are SGDLS and YYNGEE. V lost 0 bases to trimming and J lost 5 bases, with 17 bases between them. The CDR3 DNA reads as TGTGCCAGCAGCGTAGAGGAGGGCGGCCGCGGAACCGGGGAGCTGTTTTTT. Amino acids: CASSVEEGGRGTGELFF.

This clonotype appeared many times. CDR3 DNA: TGTGCCAGCAGTGAACGAGAGACCCAGTACTTC. It codes for CASSERETQYF. The chain carries TRBV2 and TRBJ2-5; unclear D gene. Germline V gene lookup returns CDR1 SNHLY and CDR2 FYNNEI. CDR3 size: 11 residues. Trimming pared 2 bases from V and 4 bases from J, leaving 2 bases between.

This clonotype is medium-sized (0.01 to 0.1%) by share. The gene calls are TRBV2 and TRBJ2-2; D might be TRBD1 (7 bases). The V and J ends lost 8 bases and 5 bases respectively, with 15 bases between them. In germline, CDR1 is SNHLY, CDR2 FYNNEI. The CDR3 loop spans 14 amino acids. The CDR3 bases are TGTGCCAGCTGCGTTCAGGGGGGAACCGGGGAGCTGTTTTTT. Translation gives CASCVQGGTGELFF.

This clonotype was detected many times. The chain is built from TRBV19 and TRBJ2-6; D remains ambiguous. V dropped 7 bases and J dropped 1 base, with 11 bases sitting between them. The germline V gene encodes CDR1 LNHDA and CDR2 SQIVND (reference sequence). The CDR3 has 15 residues. CDR3 DNA: TGTGCCAGTAAGACGCAGGATTCTGGGGCCAACGTCCTGACTTTC. Residues: CASKTQDSGANVLTF.

This chain links TRBV6-1 with TRBJ2-7; 9 nucleotides align to TRBD1. Germline trimming cut 5 bases from V and 0 bases from J; bases unmatched to any gene: 5. The CDR3 runs to 15 residues. Germline V gene data show CDR1 as MNHNS and CDR2 as SASEGT. In DNA, the CDR3 is TGTGCCAGCAGTCGGGGGACAGGGTCCTCCTACGAGCAGTACTTC. It yields the protein CASSRGTGSSYEQYF.

This clonotype was detected only a few times. The chain recombines TRBV6-2 or TRBV6-3 with TRBJ2-1; D might be TRBD1 or TRBD2, each matching 6 bases. CDR3 length equals 16 residues. V dropped 6 bases and J dropped 5 bases, with 20 bases sitting between them. Germline loops: CDR1 MNHEY, CDR2 SVGEGT. CDR3 in amino acids: CASRPLLGGIHNEQFF. CDR3 nucleotides: TGTGCCAGCAGACCCCTCCTAGGGGGGATCCACAATGAGCAGTTCTTC.

This clonotype was detected many times. The chain couples TRBV11-2 to TRBJ1-1; 7 bases are a match to TRBD1. CDR3 length: 12 residues. Germline loops: CDR1 SGHAT, CDR2 FQNNGV. V shed 5 bases and J 9 bases; nucleotides not matched to a gene: 6. This CDR3 reads CASSTSTGKAFF. In DNA form, the CDR3 reads TGTGCCAGCAGCACCTCGACAGGGAAAGCTTTCTTT.

There are many counts of this clonotype. The chain combines TRBV7-8 with TRBJ2-1, with 10 bases fitting TRBD2. The J segment lost 2 bases and the V segment lost 3 bases, leaving 10 bases of the junction unmatched. The germline V gene has CDR1 SGHVS and CDR2 FQNEAQ. The CDR3 sequence is 18 residues long. The CDR3 DNA sequence: TGTGCCAGCAGCTTGGCAATAAGCGGGGGGGTCACCTACAATGAGCAGTTCTTC. The encoded protein is CASSLAISGGVTYNEQFF.

On this clonotype: Since a much larger clone is just one base distant, this may be a read error. The chain couples TRBV5-1 to TRBJ2-3; D gene uncertain. The CDR3 sequence is 12 residues long. CDR1 is SGHRS, CDR2 YFSETQ, per germline. The CDR3 region is CTSSTRTDTQYF. The CDR3 bases are TGCACCAGCAGCACTCGCACAGATACGCAGTATTTT.

The V call is TRBV12-3 or TRBV12-4, the J call TRBJ2-3; D call uncertain. The CDR3 spans 12 residues. The germline V and J ends were trimmed by 3 bases and 2 bases, with 3 bases remaining between them. CDR3 residues: CASSFVTDTQYF. The CDR3 DNA is TGTGCCAGCAGTTTCGTCACAGATACGCAGTATTTT.

Ten or more counts support this clonotype. This chain uses TRBV5-1 with TRBJ2-3; tentative D call: TRBD1 (5 bases). The CDR3 contains 12 residues. V lost 1 base to trimming and J lost 6 bases, with 6 bases between them. The V gene's germline CDR1 is SGHRS and CDR2 YFSETQ. Here the CDR3 DNA reads TGCGCCAGCAGCTTGCCAGGGGATACGCAGTATTTT. Its translation: CASSLPGDTQYF.

This clonotype came up many times. The gene calls are TRBV18 and TRBJ1-1; D call uncertain. V was shortened by 1 base and J by 3 bases, with 6 bases between the two germline ends. The germline gives CDR1 KGHSH, CDR2 LQKENI. There are 13 residues in the CDR3. Here the CDR3 reads CASSPRSDTEAFF. CDR3 coding DNA: TGTGCCAGCTCACCACGGTCGGACACTGAAGCTTTCTTT.

This clonotype was recorded at least ten times. The chain is built from TRBV29-1 and TRBJ1-1, with a weak D call TRBD1 (5 bases). The CDR3 has 13 residues. Germline assignment: CDR1 SQVTM and CDR2 ANQGSEA. The V end was cut by 7 bases, the J end by 5 bases, with 17 bases between. DNA of the CDR3: TGCAGCGCCTACGGCCTACGGGGGACTGAAGCTTTCTTT. Translation: CSAYGLRGTEAFF.

This clonotype was seen repeatedly, ten times or more. This rearrangement joins TRBV7-9 to TRBJ1-6; D ambiguous. The CDR3 length is 12 residues. In germline, CDR1 is SEHNR, CDR2 FQNEAQ (reference sequence). Between the trimmed V and J ends, which lost 5 bases and 6 bases, there was a span of 5 bases. This CDR3 is CASSPVNSPLHF. The CDR3 DNA reads TGTGCCAGCAGCCCCGTTAATTCACCCCTCCACTTT.

This clonotype was seen only a few times. V and J are TRBV12-3 or TRBV12-4 and TRBJ1-5; D call uncertain. CDR3 length: 14 amino acids. V was trimmed by 1 base and J by 2 bases, leaving 6 bases between them. The CDR3 DNA follows: TGTGCCAGCAGTTTAGAGAGTGGCAATCAGCCCCAGCATTTT. Its protein is CASSLESGNQPQHF.

This clonotype was seen many times. This chain connects TRBV9 to TRBJ1-4; perhaps TRBD1 as D (5 bases). The CDR3 has 15 amino acids. Germline-derived CDR1 and CDR2 are SGDLS and YYNGEE. Between the trimmed V and J ends, which lost 4 bases and 5 bases, there was a span of 15 bases. CDR3 protein: CASSPDGDRNEKLFF. The CDR3 nucleotides are TGTGCCAGCAGCCCAGATGGGGACCGGAATGAAAAACTGTTTTTT.

This clonotype was detected ten times or more. The chain joins TRBV7-9 to TRBJ2-7, with D possibly being TRBD1 (5 bases). V lost 2 bases, J lost 3 bases, and 8 bases lay in between. CDR1 is SEHNR and CDR2 is FQNEAQ in the germline V gene (reference sequence). This CDR3 contains 13 residues. CDR3 sequence: CASSLIDSYEQYF. As DNA, the CDR3 is TGTGCCAGCAGCTTAATTGACAGCTACGAGCAGTACTTC.

Many counts were recorded for this clonotype. This chain uses TRBV30 with TRBJ2-7; no clear D gene. This CDR3 contains 11 residues. Germline lookup yields CDR1 GTSNPN and CDR2 SVGIG (reference sequence). V was cut by 0 bases and J by 4 bases, with 4 bases left in between. In DNA form, the CDR3 reads TGTGCCTGGAGTGTACCGTACGAGCAGTACTTC. Protein: CAWSVPYEQYF.

This clonotype was observed many times. The J gene is TRBJ1-4, the V gene TRBV3-1; no clear D. The germline V gene encodes CDR1 LGHDT and CDR2 YNNKEL (reference sequence). The V end lost 6 bases, the J end lost 4 bases, and 6 bases lay between the germline ends. The CDR3 sequence is 12 residues long. CDR3 sequence reads: CASRGSNEKLFF. The CDR3 coding sequence is TGTGCCAGCAGGGGGAGTAATGAAAAACTGTTTTTT.

This clonotype was seen ten or more times. This chain uses TRBV7-6 with TRBJ2-2; 10 nucleotides line up with TRBD2. The CDR3 extends over 16 amino acids. With 3 bases clipped from V and 3 bases from J, the junction kept 4 bases outside the gene matches. Germline lookup yields CDR1 SGHVS and CDR2 FNYEAQ. The CDR3 sequence is CASSFLAGGDTGELFF. CDR3 in DNA: TGTGCCAGCAGCTTTTTAGCGGGGGGAGACACCGGGGAGCTGTTTTTT.

Concerning this clonotype itself: One junction end does not reproduce the germline sequence, and a read error may be involved. This sequence joins TRBV7-9 and TRBJ1-1, with 11 bases matching TRBD1. Germline CDR1 and CDR2: SEHNR and FQNEAQ (reference sequence). This CDR3 contains 14 residues. In DNA, the CDR3 is TGTGTCAGCAGCTTGGGGACAGGGGGGACTGAAGCTTTCTTT. Translated, it gives CVSSLGTGGTEAFF.

This clonotype was found many times. This chain connects TRBV5-1 to TRBJ2-7; D ambiguous. The germline gives CDR1 SGHRS, CDR2 YFSETQ. The CDR3 is 12 amino acids. Trimming left V 4 bases short and J 2 bases short, with 7 bases between. CDR3 in amino acids: CASSGNPYEQYF. DNA of the CDR3: TGCGCCAGCAGCGGGAATCCCTACGAGCAGTACTTC.

The genes are TRBV2 and TRBJ1-5; a weak D match, TRBD1 (5 bases). The CDR3 has 14 residues. Germline V lookup: CDR1 SNHLY, CDR2 FYNNEI. Trimming cost V 2 bases and J 4 bases, with 9 bases left between them. CDR3 in amino acids: CASSEQGVNQPQHF. For the CDR3, the DNA is TGTGCCAGCAGTGAACAGGGAGTGAATCAGCCCCAGCATTTT.

This rearrangement joins TRBV3-1 to TRBJ2-5; no definite D call. V was trimmed by 2 bases and J by 7 bases, leaving 20 bases between them. Per the germline V gene, CDR1 is LGHDT and CDR2 is YNNKEL (reference sequence). This CDR3 contains 16 residues. The CDR3 DNA reads as TGTGCCAGCAGCCAATGGAACCCGATCGAAATGGGGACCCAGTACTTC. Amino acid sequence: CASSQWNPIEMGTQYF.

This clonotype appeared many times. V gene TRBV7-2 combines with J gene TRBJ1-1; 7 positions match TRBD1. CDR1 is SGHTA and CDR2 is FQGNSA in the germline V gene. V shed 5 bases, J shed 8 bases, and the junction held 8 bases outside the gene matches. The CDR3 extends over 13 amino acids. CDR3 amino acids: CASSTRQGFEAFF. The CDR3 DNA sequence: TGTGCCAGCAGCACGAGACAGGGATTCGAAGCTTTCTTT.

At least ten counts were recorded for this clonotype. The chain has TRBV7-2 and TRBJ2-3; D may be TRBD2 (6 bases). Germline V gene lookup returns CDR1 SGHTA and CDR2 FQGNSA. Trimming removed 2 bases from V and 2 bases from J, with 11 bases in between. This CDR3 has 15 residues. CDR3 in amino acids: CASSLKAGYTDTQYF. CDR3 in DNA: TGTGCCAGCAGCTTAAAGGCGGGGTACACAGATACGCAGTATTTT. Together with reference TRBV7-2 and TRBJ2-3, the CDR3 gives the full variable domain: GAGVSQSPSNKVTEKGKDVELRCDPISGHTALYWYRQSLGQGLEFLIYFQGNSAPDKSGLPSDRFSAERTGGSVSTLTIQRTQQEDSAVYLCASSLKAGYTDTQYFGPGTRLTVL.

In its sample, this clonotype was seen many times. The chain joins TRBV10-3 to TRBJ2-7; 9 nucleotides match TRBD2. The length of the CDR3 is 18 residues. Germline CDR1 is ENHRY and CDR2 is SYGVKD. Trimming took 5 bases from V and 3 from J; bases not matched to a gene: 17. This chain's CDR3 is CAISPSRTSDPRSYEQYF. The CDR3 region has the DNA TGTGCCATCAGTCCTTCTAGGACTAGCGACCCAAGGAGCTACGAGCAGTACTTC.

This clonotype has only a few counts. The V call is TRBV7-3, the J call TRBJ2-3; D is ambiguous. V shed 5 bases and J shed 7 bases, with 10 bases lying between them. Germline V lookup: CDR1 SGHTA, CDR2 FQGTGA. The CDR3 contains 12 residues. The CDR3 region is CASSPGQNTQYF. CDR3 coding DNA: TGTGCCAGCAGCCCGGGCCAGAATACGCAGTATTTT.

This clonotype was picked up a small number of times. The chain is built from TRBV29-1 and TRBJ1-1, with 8 bases lining up with TRBD1. The CDR3 loop spans 13 amino acids. The trim removed 5 bases at V and 0 bases at J, leaving 2 bases unmatched. Germline CDR1 is SQVTM and CDR2 is ANQGSEA. The chain's CDR3 is CSVLDRVNTEAFF. CDR3 DNA: TGCAGCGTTCTGGACAGGGTGAACACTGAAGCTTTCTTT.